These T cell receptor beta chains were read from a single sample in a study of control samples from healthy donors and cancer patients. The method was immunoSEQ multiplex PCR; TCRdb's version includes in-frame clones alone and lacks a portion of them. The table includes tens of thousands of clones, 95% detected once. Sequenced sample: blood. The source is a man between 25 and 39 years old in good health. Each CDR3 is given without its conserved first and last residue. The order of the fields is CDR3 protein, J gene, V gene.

CDR3 protein: AAGAGGPGTQY
J gene: TRBJ2-3
V gene: TRBV10-2

CDR3 protein: ASSFKWGGEQY
J gene: TRBJ2-7
V gene: TRBV28

CDR3 protein: ASSDRNEKLF
J gene: TRBJ1-4
V gene: TRBV27

CDR3 protein: ASSLDEGIFSYEQY
J gene: TRBJ2-7
V gene: TRBV7-8

CDR3 protein: ASSLQVGGYNEQF
J gene: TRBJ2-1
V gene: TRBV27

CDR3 protein: ASSQYIQGGGRPNTEAF
J gene: TRBJ1-1
V gene: TRBV4-3

CDR3 protein: ASRVRVEGEKLF
J gene: TRBJ1-4
V gene: TRBV6-6

CDR3 protein: ASTLRGGLSYNEQF
J gene: TRBJ2-1
V gene: TRBV19

CDR3 protein: ASSQDGYEQY
J gene: TRBJ2-7
V gene: TRBV4-1

CDR3 protein: ASSLDREYEQY
J gene: TRBJ2-7
V gene: TRBV6-5

CDR3 protein: ASSPRDFYEQY
J gene: TRBJ2-7
V gene: TRBV6-6

CDR3 protein: ASRELAGGELF
J gene: TRBJ2-2
V gene: TRBV2

CDR3 protein: ASSEIWARQETQY
J gene: TRBJ2-5
V gene: TRBV10-2

CDR3 protein: AITTSGSLNEQF
J gene: TRBJ2-1
V gene: TRBV10-3

CDR3 protein: ASSADAGGLSETQY
J gene: TRBJ2-5
V gene: TRBV27

CDR3 protein: ASSLVSGSRETQY
J gene: TRBJ2-5
V gene: TRBV3-1/TRBV3-2

CDR3 protein: ASSDPPPRDCNQPQH
J gene: TRBJ1-5
V gene: TRBV6-4

CDR3 protein: ASSLNPRSAEAF
J gene: TRBJ1-1
V gene: TRBV7-2

CDR3 protein: ASSHTLSGQGAHEQF
J gene: TRBJ2-1
V gene: TRBV5-1

CDR3 protein: ASTSTSNKNIQY
J gene: TRBJ2-4
V gene: TRBV7-9

CDR3 protein: ASKYVGRNQPQH
J gene: TRBJ1-5
V gene: TRBV19

CDR3 protein: ASSLSLYTDNYGYT
J gene: TRBJ1-2
V gene: TRBV5-6

CDR3 protein: ASSPELSSYNEQF
J gene: TRBJ2-1
V gene: TRBV18

CDR3 protein: ASSHSYEQF
J gene: TRBJ2-1
V gene: TRBV14

CDR3 protein: ASSKTSGIYNEQF
J gene: TRBJ2-1
V gene: TRBV19

CDR3 protein: ASSYRAGREEKLF
J gene: TRBJ1-4
V gene: TRBV11-3

CDR3 protein: ASSFSRGSPSYEQY
J gene: TRBJ2-7
V gene: TRBV5-5

CDR3 protein: ASSPMGTDRTQY
J gene: TRBJ2-5
V gene: TRBV7-3

CDR3 protein: ASNRAGGYT
J gene: TRBJ1-2
V gene: TRBV2

CDR3 protein: ASSLGLSGELF
J gene: TRBJ2-2
V gene: TRBV5-6

CDR3 protein: ASSLSLYEQY
J gene: TRBJ2-7
V gene: TRBV12-3/TRBV12-4

CDR3 protein: ASSPGLAGGDEQF
J gene: TRBJ2-1
V gene: TRBV7-6

CDR3 protein: ASSYSSDSYEQY
J gene: TRBJ2-7
V gene: TRBV6-6

CDR3 protein: SVPTRTGSNTEAF
J gene: TRBJ1-1
V gene: TRBV29-1

CDR3 protein: ASSLGTSGNWHTTQY
J gene: TRBJ2-3
V gene: TRBV5-1

CDR3 protein: ASSPPPGQGVYEQY
J gene: TRBJ2-7
V gene: TRBV5-4

CDR3 protein: ASSLASTASYEQY
J gene: TRBJ2-7
V gene: TRBV5-5

CDR3 protein: ASSLGDSGELF
J gene: TRBJ2-2
V gene: TRBV7-3

CDR3 protein: ASSKIASGRNEQF
J gene: TRBJ2-1
V gene: TRBV21-1

CDR3 protein: ASSTGTSLSEQY
J gene: TRBJ2-7
V gene: TRBV6-5

CDR3 protein: ASRSNTGGLF
J gene: TRBJ2-2
V gene: TRBV6-4

CDR3 protein: ASSPGAAYEQY
J gene: TRBJ2-7
V gene: TRBV3-1/TRBV3-2

CDR3 protein: ASSLGTGNGYT
J gene: TRBJ1-2
V gene: TRBV27

CDR3 protein: ASSEQRGSTEAF
J gene: TRBJ1-1
V gene: TRBV6-1

CDR3 protein: AIRQDRTNTEAF
J gene: TRBJ1-1
V gene: TRBV10-3

CDR3 protein: ASSSLRRDSRKLF
J gene: TRBJ1-4
V gene: TRBV7-2

CDR3 protein: ASSLSGRPGGELF
J gene: TRBJ2-2
V gene: TRBV7-6

CDR3 protein: ASSLNREADTQY
J gene: TRBJ2-3
V gene: TRBV5-1

CDR3 protein: ASSPVASAGGANVLT
J gene: TRBJ2-6
V gene: TRBV5-1

CDR3 protein: ATSPPRTGVAF
J gene: TRBJ1-1
V gene: TRBV15

CDR3 protein: ASSLGTGVDEKLF
J gene: TRBJ1-4
V gene: TRBV11-2

CDR3 protein: SVDSGEGYT
J gene: TRBJ1-2
V gene: TRBV29-1

CDR3 protein: ASSLRRDADTQY
J gene: TRBJ2-3
V gene: TRBV7-3

CDR3 protein: ASDRGPSALQQY
J gene: TRBJ2-7
V gene: TRBV6-5

CDR3 protein: ASSQYPAGGPDIQY
J gene: TRBJ2-4
V gene: TRBV4-2

CDR3 protein: ASSYGTGGELF
J gene: TRBJ2-2
V gene: TRBV6-6

CDR3 protein: ASSFPAGGGGSAEETQY
J gene: TRBJ2-5
V gene: TRBV7-9